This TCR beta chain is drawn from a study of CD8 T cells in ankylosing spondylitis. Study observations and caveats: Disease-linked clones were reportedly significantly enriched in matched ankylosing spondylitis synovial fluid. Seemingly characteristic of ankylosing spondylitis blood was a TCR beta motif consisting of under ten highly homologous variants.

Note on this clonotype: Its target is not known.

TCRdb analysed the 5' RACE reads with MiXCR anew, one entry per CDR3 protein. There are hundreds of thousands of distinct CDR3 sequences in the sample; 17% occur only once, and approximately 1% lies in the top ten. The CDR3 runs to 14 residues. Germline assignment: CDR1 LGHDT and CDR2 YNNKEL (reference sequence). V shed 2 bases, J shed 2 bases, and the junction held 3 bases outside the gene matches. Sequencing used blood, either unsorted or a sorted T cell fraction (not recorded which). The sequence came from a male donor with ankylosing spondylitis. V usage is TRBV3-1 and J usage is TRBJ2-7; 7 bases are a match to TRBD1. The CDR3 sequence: CASSQYQGAYEQYF. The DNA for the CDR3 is TGTGCCAGCAGCCAATATCAGGGGGCCTACGAGCAGTACTTC.